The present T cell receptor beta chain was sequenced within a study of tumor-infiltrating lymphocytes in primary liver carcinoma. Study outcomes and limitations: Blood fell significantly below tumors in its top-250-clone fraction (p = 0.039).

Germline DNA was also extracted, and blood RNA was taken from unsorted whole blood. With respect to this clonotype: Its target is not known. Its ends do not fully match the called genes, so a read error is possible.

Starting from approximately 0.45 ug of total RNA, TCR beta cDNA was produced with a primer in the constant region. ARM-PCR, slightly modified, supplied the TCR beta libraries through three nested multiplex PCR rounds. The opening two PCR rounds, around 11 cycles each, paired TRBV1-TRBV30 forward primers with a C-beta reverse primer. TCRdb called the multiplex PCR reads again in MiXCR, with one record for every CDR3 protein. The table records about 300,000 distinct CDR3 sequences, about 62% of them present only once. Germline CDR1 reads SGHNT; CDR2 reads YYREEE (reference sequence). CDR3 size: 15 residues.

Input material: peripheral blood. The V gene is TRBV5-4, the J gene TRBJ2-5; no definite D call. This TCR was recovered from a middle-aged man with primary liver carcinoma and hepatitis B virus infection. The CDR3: CVSSLGSGDRETQYF. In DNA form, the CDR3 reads TGTGTCAGCAGCCTGGGTTCTGGAGACCGGGAGACCCAGTACTTC.